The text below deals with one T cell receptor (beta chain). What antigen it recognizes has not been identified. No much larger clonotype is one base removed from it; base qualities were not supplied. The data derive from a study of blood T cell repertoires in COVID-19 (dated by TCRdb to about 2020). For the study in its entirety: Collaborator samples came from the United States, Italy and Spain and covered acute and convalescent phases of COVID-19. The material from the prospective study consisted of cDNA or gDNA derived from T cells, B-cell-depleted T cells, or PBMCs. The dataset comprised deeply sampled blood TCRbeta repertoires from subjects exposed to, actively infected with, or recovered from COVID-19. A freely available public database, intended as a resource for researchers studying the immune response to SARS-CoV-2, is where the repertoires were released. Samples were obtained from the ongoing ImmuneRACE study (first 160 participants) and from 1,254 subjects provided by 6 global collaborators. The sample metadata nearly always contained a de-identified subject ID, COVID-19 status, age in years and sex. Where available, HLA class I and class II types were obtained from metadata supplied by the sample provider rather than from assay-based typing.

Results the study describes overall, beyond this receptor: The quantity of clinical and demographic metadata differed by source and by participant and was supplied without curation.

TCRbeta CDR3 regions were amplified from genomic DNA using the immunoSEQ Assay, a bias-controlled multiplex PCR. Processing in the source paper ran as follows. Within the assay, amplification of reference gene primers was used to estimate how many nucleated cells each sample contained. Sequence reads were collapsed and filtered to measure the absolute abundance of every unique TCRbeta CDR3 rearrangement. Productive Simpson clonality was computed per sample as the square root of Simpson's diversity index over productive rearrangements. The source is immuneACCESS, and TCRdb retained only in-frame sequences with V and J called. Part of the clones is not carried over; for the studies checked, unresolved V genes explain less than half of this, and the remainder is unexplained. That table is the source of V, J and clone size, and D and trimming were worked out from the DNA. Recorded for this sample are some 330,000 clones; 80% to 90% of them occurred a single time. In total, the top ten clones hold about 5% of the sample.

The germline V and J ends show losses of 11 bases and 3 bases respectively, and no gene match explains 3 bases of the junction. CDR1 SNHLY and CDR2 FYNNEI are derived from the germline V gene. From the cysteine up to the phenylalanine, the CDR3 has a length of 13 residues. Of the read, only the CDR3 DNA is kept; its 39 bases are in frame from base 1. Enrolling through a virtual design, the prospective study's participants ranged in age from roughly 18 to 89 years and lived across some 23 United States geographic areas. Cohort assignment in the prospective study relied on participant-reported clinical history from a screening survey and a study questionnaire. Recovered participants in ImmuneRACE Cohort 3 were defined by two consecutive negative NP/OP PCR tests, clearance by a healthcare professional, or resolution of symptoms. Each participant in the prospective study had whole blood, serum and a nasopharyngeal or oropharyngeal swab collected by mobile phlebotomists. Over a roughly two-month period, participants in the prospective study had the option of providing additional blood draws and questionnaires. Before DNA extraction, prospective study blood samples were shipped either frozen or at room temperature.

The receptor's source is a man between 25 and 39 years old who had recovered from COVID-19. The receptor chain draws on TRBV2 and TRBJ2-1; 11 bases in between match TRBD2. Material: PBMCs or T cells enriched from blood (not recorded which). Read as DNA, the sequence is TGTGCCGGCCTAGCGGGGGGCTACAATGAGCAGTTCTTC. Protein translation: CAGLAGGYNEQFF. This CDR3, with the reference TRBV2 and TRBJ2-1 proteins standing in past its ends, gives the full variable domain EPEVTQTPSHQVTQMGQEVILRCVPISNHLYFYWYRQILGQKVEFLVSFYNNEISEKSEIFDDQFSVERPDGSNFTLKIRSTKLEDSAMYFCAGLAGGYNEQFFGPGTRLTVL.